This TCR beta chain was found in a study of blood T cell repertoires in COVID-19. On the study more broadly: The origin of the acute and convalescent COVID-19 samples was the United States, Italy and Spain. T cells, B-cell-depleted T cells, or PBMCs provided the cDNA or gDNA that served as material.

Authors' data handling: Estimation of nucleated cell counts relied on the amplification of reference gene primers. Profiled with immunoSEQ multiplex PCR; TCRdb holds only in-frame clones, not every one. V, J and clone size are taken as reported in that table, and D and trimming were inferred from the DNA itself. The sample has 140,000 or so clones, about 79% seen once; the top ten hold approximately 10%. CDR1 is MNHEY, CDR2 SVGEGT, per germline. The junction had 10 bases not matched to a gene; V was cut back by 6 bases and J by 0 bases. This CDR3 contains 17 residues. The sequenced sample consisted of peripheral blood. This clonotype originated in a man aged 55-75 years with active or convalescent COVID-19. V gene TRBV6-2 or TRBV6-3 combines with J gene TRBJ1-1; 10 bases match TRBD1. The CDR3 is CASSPMDRGAMNTEAFF. DNA for the CDR3: TGTGCCAGCAGCCCCATGGACAGGGGGGCCATGAACACTGAAGCTTTCTTT.